This entry concerns a single T cell receptor beta chain. The sample is drawn from a study of shared clonotypes between healthy human individuals. Some clones are missing from TCRdb's copy, which holds only in-frame ones; the method was immunoSEQ multiplex PCR. In the table there are more than 2,000,000 clones, approximately 93% of which are singletons. From germline, CDR1 is MNHEY and CDR2 SMNVEV (reference sequence). The trim removed 8 bases at V and 5 bases at J, leaving 14 bases unmatched. The CDR3 is 16 residues long. This TCR was recovered from a man between 18 and 29 years old in good health. Some clones in this sample may be carry-over from other donors' samples. The specimen sequenced was naive CD4+ T cells from PBMCs. As for subset: CD45RA+ positively selected. The V and J genes are TRBV27 and TRBJ2-2; 7 bases map to TRBD1. CDR3 DNA: TGTGCCAGCGCGTTCGGTAGGCAGGGGGTAACCGGGGAGCTGTTTTTT. Translating gives CASAFGRQGVTGELFF.